The 14 T cell receptor beta chains below all came from one sample that was sequenced in a study of T cells in women clearing cervical HPV infection. Data came from immunoSEQ multiplex PCR; TCRdb stores just in-frame clones and leaves some out. Its listing shows roughly 30,000 clones. The sample comprised blood buffy coat. Receptor source: a woman aged 18 to 75 with a cervical HPV16 infection that either progressed to CIN3+ or cleared (not recorded which).

To note about this clone: The read gets to within 3 residues of the CDR3 end, and the germline J gene fills in the rest. The gene calls are TRBV20-1 and TRBJ2-7, with 11 bases aligning to TRBD1. Trimming removed 6 bases from V and 3 bases from J; junction bases left unmatched: 4. Germline V CDR1 and CDR2: DFQATT, SNEGSKA (reference sequence). The CDR3 has 13 amino acids. This chain's CDR3 is CSAGTGGVYEQYF. The CDR3 bases that were read are TGCAGTGCCGGGACAGGGGGAGTCTACGAG.

A note on this clone: Coverage ceases 3 residues before the CDR3 finishes, and the germline J gene fills in the end. The V gene is TRBV6-2 or TRBV6-3, the J gene TRBJ2-7, with D perhaps matching TRBD2 (5 bases). Germline loops: CDR1 MNHEY, CDR2 SVGEGT. This CDR3 contains 13 residues. Trimming left V 5 bases short and J 6 bases short, with 14 bases between. CDR3 region: CASSDLTGSEQYF. Partial CDR3 DNA: TGTGCCAGCAGTGACCTTACGGGGAGCGAG.

Remarks on this clone: From the germline J gene comes the end of the CDR3, since the read stops 3 residues before it. The rearrangement links TRBV29-1 to TRBJ2-3; D might be TRBD2 (5 bases). Germline V gives CDR1 SQVTM, CDR2 ANQGSEA. CDR3 length: 13 amino acids. V was clipped by 6 bases and J by 7 bases, with 17 bases between them. This chain's CDR3 is CSVALAGGNTQYF. The covered CDR3 bases are TGCAGCGTGGCCCTCGCGGGTGGGAATACG.

CDR3 DNA, as far as it was read: TGTGCCAGCAGTTATAGGCAGGCAGGGGGCCATCAGCCC. It specifies CASSYRQAGGHQP. From start to end, the CDR3 is CASSYRQAGGHQPQHF. The chain recombines TRBV6-2 or TRBV6-3 with TRBJ1-5; 8 bases are a match to TRBD1. Read data end 3 residues before the CDR3 end; the end is taken from the germline J gene. With 3 bases clipped from V and 5 bases from J, the junction kept 9 bases outside the gene matches. Germline V CDR1 and CDR2: MNHEY, SVGEGT. This CDR3 is 16 amino acids long.

As regards this clone: Compared with germline, one end of the junction differs, possibly owing to a read error. The read is 3 residues too short to cover the CDR3 end, so that end is filled in from the germline J gene. V and J are TRBV4-2 and TRBJ1-6; D is possibly TRBD1 (6 bases). This CDR3 is built from 14 residues. Germline V gene data show CDR1 as LGHNA and CDR2 as YNFKEQ. CDR3 region: CASSQDPTGSPLHF. Incomplete CDR3 DNA: TGCGCCAGCAGCCAAGATCCAACAGGGTCACCC.

To note about this clone: Read sequence stops 3 residues before the CDR3 end, and the germline J gene provides the missing end. V usage is TRBV4-2 and J usage is TRBJ1-1; no clear D. Deletions cut 0 bases from V and 0 bases from J, with 5 bases between. Germline V gene data show CDR1 as LGHNA and CDR2 as YNFKEQ. This CDR3 has 14 amino acids. This CDR3 is CASSQELMNTEAFF. CDR3 DNA (partial): TGTGCCAGCAGCCAAGAACTGATGAACACTGAA.

Points on this clone: The CDR3 end falls 3 residues outside the read, so it is completed with the germline J gene. V usage is TRBV7-6 and J usage is TRBJ2-1; tentative D call: TRBD1 (5 bases). Germline CDR1 is SGHVS and CDR2 is FNYEAQ. V lost 2 bases and J lost 5, with 22 bases in between. CDR3 size: 18 residues. This chain's CDR3 is CASSLSLLGQGMHNEQFF. CDR3 DNA, as far as it was read: TGTGCCAGCAGCTTATCTCTCTTGGGCCAGGGTATGCACAATGAG.

Note on this clone: The read finishes 3 residues shy of the CDR3 end, and the germline J gene is used to complete it. V and J are TRBV5-1 and TRBJ1-1; TRBD1 agrees at 8 bases. CDR1 is SGHRS and CDR2 is YFSETQ in the germline V gene. V shed 3 bases, J shed 2 bases, and the junction held 3 bases outside the gene matches. This CDR3 contains 14 residues. CDR3 region: CASSSGQANTEAFF. The CDR3 bases that were read are TGCGCCAGCAGCTCGGGACAGGCAAACACTGAA.

On this clone itself: From the germline J gene comes the end of the CDR3, since the read stops 3 residues before it. The rearrangement uses TRBV19 and TRBJ2-1; TRBD2 aligns across 10 bases. The CDR3 loop spans 14 amino acids. With 1 base clipped from V and 6 bases from J, the junction kept 0 bases outside the gene matches. Germline loops: CDR1 LNHDA, CDR2 SQIVND (reference sequence). This CDR3 reads CASSIGTSGNEQFF. The sequenced part of the CDR3 DNA is TGTGCCAGTAGTATAGGGACTAGCGGCAATGAG.

For this clone: From the germline J gene comes the end of the CDR3, since the read stops 3 residues before it. V gene TRBV18 combines with J gene TRBJ1-1; 7 nucleotides line up with TRBD1. CDR1 KGHSH and CDR2 LQKENI come from the germline V gene. The CDR3 runs 15 residues. Partial CDR3 DNA: TGTGCCAGCTCCCCTCGGGACAGCCATTGGGAGACA. Its protein is CASSPRDSHWET. In full, the CDR3 is CASSPRDSHWETAFF.

Note on this clone: The read stops 3 residues short of the end of the CDR3; the missing end is completed from the germline J gene. This chain connects TRBV20-1 to TRBJ2-7; the match to TRBD1 covers 8 bases. The V gene's germline CDR1 is DFQATT and CDR2 SNEGSKA (reference sequence). The CDR3 covers 13 residues. The V and J ends lost 0 bases and 3 bases, in that order; junction bases with no gene match: 1. The sequenced part of the CDR3 DNA is TGCAGTGCTAGAGAAGGGACAGGCTACGAG. Its translation: CSAREGTGYE. The whole CDR3 region reads CSAREGTGYEQYF.

Note on this clone: The read falls 3 residues short of the CDR3 end, and the missing part is taken from the germline J gene. The chain carries TRBV30 and TRBJ2-1; maybe TRBD2 (6 bases). Germline CDR1 reads GTSNPN; CDR2 reads SVGIG (reference sequence). This CDR3 has 13 residues. The V gene lost 3 bases and the J gene lost 2 bases, with 8 bases spanning the gap. The sequenced CDR3 bases are TGTGCCTGGAGCGGGGGAACCTACAATGAG. The encoded protein is CAWSGGTYNE. The whole CDR3 is CAWSGGTYNEQFF.

About this clone: The CDR3 is cut off 3 residues early in the read; its end comes from the germline J gene. This chain connects TRBV5-4 to TRBJ1-4; possible D gene TRBD1, 5 bases. The CDR3 covers 16 residues. V lost 2 bases, J lost 0 bases, and 11 bases lay in between. The germline V gene encodes CDR1 SGHNT and CDR2 YYREEE (reference sequence). CDR3 in amino acids: CASSFRGYATNEKLFF. The covered CDR3 bases are TGTGCCAGCAGCTTCCGGGGGTACGCAACTAATGAAAAA.

For this clone: One end of the junction varies from germline; a read error may be responsible. The sequenced CDR3 bases are TGTGCTAGCAGCTTAGATCGGACTAGTTGGGGGACCGGGGAG. Translating gives CASSLDRTSWGTGE. The full CDR3 protein is CASSLDRTSWGTGELFF. The chain links TRBV7-7 to TRBJ2-2; 7 bases are a match to TRBD2. The read is 3 residues too short to cover the CDR3 end, so that end is filled in from the germline J gene. This CDR3 region has 17 residues. The germline gives CDR1 SSHAT, CDR2 FNYEAQ (reference sequence).